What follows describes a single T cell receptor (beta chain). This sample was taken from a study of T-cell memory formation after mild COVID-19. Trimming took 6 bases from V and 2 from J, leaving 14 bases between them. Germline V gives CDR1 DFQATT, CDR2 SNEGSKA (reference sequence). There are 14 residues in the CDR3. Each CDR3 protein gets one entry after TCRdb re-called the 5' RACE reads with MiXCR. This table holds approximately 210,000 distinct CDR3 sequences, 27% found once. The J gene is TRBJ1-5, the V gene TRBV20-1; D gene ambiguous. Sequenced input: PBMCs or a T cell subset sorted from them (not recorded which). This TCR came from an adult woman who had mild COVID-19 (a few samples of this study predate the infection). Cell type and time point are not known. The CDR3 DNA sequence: TGCAGTGCCCCAGGCCTAAGCGGCAATCAGCCCCAGCATTTT. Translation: CSAPGLSGNQPQHF.